These 15 T cell receptor beta chains were sequenced from one sample in a study of early T cells in non-severe SARS-CoV-2 infection. One entry per CDR3 protein results from TCRdb running MiXCR on the 5' RACE reads. Among some 45,000 distinct CDR3 sequences listed, approximately 6.2% were seen once. The material was whole blood, obtained at baseline. The receptors come from an adult who was a healthcare worker with PCR-confirmed SARS-CoV-2 infection or an uninfected control (not recorded which).

This chain uses TRBV7-2 with TRBJ2-7, with 7 nucleotides matching TRBD1. Trimming cost V 4 bases and J 3 bases; bases outside gene matches: 6. CDR1 SGHTA and CDR2 FQGNSA come from the germline V gene. The CDR3 is 14 residues long. For the CDR3, the DNA is TGTGCCAGCAGCTCCTCGAGACAGGGCTACGAGCAGTACTTC. It translates to CASSSSRQGYEQYF.

This clonotype was counted at least ten times. The chain uses TRBV18 and TRBJ1-1; tentatively, D is TRBD1 (5 bases). Germline-derived CDR1 and CDR2 are KGHSH and LQKENI. Trimming took 3 bases from V and 2 from J, leaving 10 bases between them. This CDR3 spans 14 amino acids. As DNA, the CDR3 is TGTGCCAGCTCACCGGGGCGGGAAAACACTGAAGCTTTCTTT. This codes for CASSPGRENTEAFF.

The sample holds many counts of this clonotype. The chain combines TRBV7-9 with TRBJ1-1, with 9 bases matching TRBD1. This CDR3 is built from 14 residues. CDR1 is SEHNR and CDR2 is FQNEAQ in the germline V gene (reference sequence). Unmatched junction bases numbered 4, after V lost 5 bases and J lost 3 bases. The CDR3 is CASSRGQGYTEAFF. CDR3 in DNA: TGTGCCAGCAGCCGGGGACAGGGCTACACTGAAGCTTTCTTT.

This clonotype has a handful of counts. The chain has TRBV7-3 and TRBJ2-3; 7 bases line up with TRBD1. CDR1 SGHTA and CDR2 FQGTGA come from the germline V gene. J gave up 1 base and V 4 bases, and 5 bases lay outside the gene matches. This CDR3 contains 15 residues. CDR3 loop: CASSSRQGGTDTQYF. In DNA, the CDR3 is TGTGCCAGCAGCTCCCGACAGGGAGGCACAGATACGCAGTATTTT.

This clonotype has a count of ten or more. The chain combines TRBV5-8 with TRBJ1-5, with D unclear. Germline CDR1 is SGHTS and CDR2 is YDEGEE. V was clipped by 2 bases and J by 7 bases, with 7 bases between them. The CDR3 totals 12 residues. The CDR3 region is CASSLMGQPQHF. CDR3 DNA sequence: TGTGCCAGCAGCTTAATGGGGCAGCCCCAGCATTTT. The variable domain in full, with the rest retrieved from reference TRBV5-8 and TRBJ1-5, is EAGVTQSPTHLIKTRGQQATLRCSPISGHTSVYWYQQALGLGLQFLLWYDEGEERNRGNFPPRFSGRQFPNYSSELNVNALELEDSALYLCASSLMGQPQHFGDGTRLSIL.

Many counts were recorded for this clonotype. V and J are TRBV12-3 or TRBV12-4 and TRBJ1-4, with 9 bases identical to TRBD1. After removal of 3 bases from V and 4 bases from J, the junction contained 3 bases not matched to a gene. The CDR3 loop spans 15 amino acids. In DNA, the CDR3 is TGTGCCAGCAGTTTTATGGGACAGGGTAATGAAAAACTGTTTTTT. Its translation: CASSFMGQGNEKLFF.

This clonotype was recorded at least ten times. The rearrangement joins TRBV5-1 to TRBJ1-4, with 8 bases aligning to TRBD1. The germline V gene has CDR1 SGHRS and CDR2 YFSETQ. This CDR3 is built from 14 residues. V shed 3 bases, J shed 4 bases, and the junction held 2 bases outside the gene matches. The CDR3 spells CASSSGGSNEKLFF. CDR3 sequence (DNA): TGCGCCAGCAGCTCAGGGGGCAGTAATGAAAAACTGTTTTTT. Filled out from reference TRBV5-1 and TRBJ1-4, the complete variable domain reads KAGVTQTPRYLIKTRGQQVTLSCSPISGHRSVSWYQQTPGQGLQFLFEYFSETQRNKGNFPGRFSGRQFSNSRSEMNVSTLELGDSALYLCASSSGGSNEKLFFGSGTQLSVL.

The chain links TRBV10-1 to TRBJ2-7, with 8 bases lining up with TRBD1. Germline-derived CDR1 and CDR2 are WNHNN and SYGVQD (reference sequence). The CDR3 spans 15 residues. The J segment lost 3 bases and the V segment lost 6 bases, leaving 10 bases of the junction unmatched. CDR3 nucleotides: TGCGCCAGCAGCGACCGGACAGGGAGGTTCTACGAGCAGTACTTC. It encodes CASSDRTGRFYEQYF.

This clonotype was observed a few times. This chain's CDR3 is CASSPGTGIYEQYF. The CDR3 DNA is TGTGCCAGCAGTCCAGGGACAGGCATCTACGAGCAGTACTTC. The rearrangement uses TRBV28 and TRBJ2-7; 8 bases agree with TRBD1. The V gene's germline CDR1 is MDHEN and CDR2 SYDVKM. This CDR3 contains 14 residues. Trimming took 5 bases from V and 3 from J; bases not matched to a gene: 6. The full variable domain, with the rest looked up from reference TRBV28 and TRBJ2-7, is DVKVTQSSRYLVKRTGEKVFLECVQDMDHENMFWYRQDPGLGLRLIYFSYDVKMKEKGDIPEGYSVSREKKERFSLILESASTNQTSMYLCASSPGTGIYEQYFGPGTRLTVT.

There are many counts of this clonotype. This chain uses TRBV13 with TRBJ1-1; no reliable D call. Germline values: CDR1 PRHDT, CDR2 FYEKMQ (reference sequence). V lost 3 bases and J 4 bases, leaving 9 bases between the germline ends. CDR3 length: 13 amino acids. The CDR3 protein is CASSFVGVTEAFF. The CDR3 DNA sequence: TGTGCCAGCAGCTTTGTTGGGGTCACTGAAGCTTTCTTT.

This clonotype has ten or more counts. The chain couples TRBV12-3 or TRBV12-4 to TRBJ2-3, with 7 bases identical to TRBD2. V lost 5 bases and J lost 3; bases outside the gene matches: 8. This CDR3 has 15 residues. CDR3 DNA sequence: TGTGCCAGCAGTCTCCGCGGGGGTGGGACAGATACGCAGTATTTT. Amino acids: CASSLRGGGTDTQYF.

This clonotype was seen many times. The J gene is TRBJ1-5, the V gene TRBV19; TRBD1 is a possible D gene (6 bases). The CDR3 has 14 amino acids. The V end was cut by 5 bases, the J end by 5 bases, with 13 bases between. Germline lookup yields CDR1 LNHDA and CDR2 SQIVND (reference sequence). CDR3 coding DNA: TGTGCCAGTAGTGTCCGGGACATTTATCAGCCCCAGCATTTT. Protein product: CASSVRDIYQPQHF.

This clonotype was counted between two and nine times. The rearrangement uses TRBV19 and TRBJ2-3; 8 nucleotides line up with TRBD2. The germline V gene has CDR1 LNHDA and CDR2 SQIVND (reference sequence). This CDR3 comprises 15 residues. J was trimmed by 2 bases and V by 5 bases; bases with no gene match: 6. CDR3 sequence: CASSSSGGHTDTQYF. The CDR3 coding sequence is TGTGCCAGTAGTTCAAGCGGGGGCCACACAGATACGCAGTATTTT.

This clonotype was seen more than once but under ten times. The chain joins TRBV24-1 to TRBJ2-5, with 10 nucleotides matching TRBD2. This CDR3 spans 15 amino acids. V lost 7 bases, J lost 5 bases, and 9 bases stayed unmatched. CDR1 and CDR2 from the germline V gene are KGHDR and SFDVKD. The CDR3 DNA reads TGTGCCACCAGCCCTAGCGGGGGAAATGATGAGACCCAGTACTTC. Its translation: CATSPSGGNDETQYF.

The table lists this clonotype with many counts. The V call is TRBV10-3, the J call TRBJ2-2; tentatively, D is TRBD1 or TRBD2 (5 bases each). This CDR3 comprises 14 residues. Trimming took 6 bases from V and 6 from J, leaving 14 bases between them. Germline CDR1 and CDR2: ENHRY and SYGVKD. CDR3 in amino acids: CAISTGAGAGELFF. In nucleotides, the CDR3 is TGTGCCATCAGCACAGGTGCCGGGGCCGGGGAGCTGTTTTTT.